The 26 T cell receptor beta chains given below trace back to one sample, sequenced in a study of a mutant IDH1 vaccine in newly diagnosed glioma. Clones were read by immunoSEQ multiplex PCR, and TCRdb kept only the in-frame ones, dropping some. Here the sample spans around 76,000 clones, 85% being singletons. Time point reported: week 23, last vaccination. Every single dose of the vaccine, 300 ug of mutant IDH1 20-mer peptide, came with topical imiquimod. These receptors lack a known antigen. The sample here was PBMCs, taken from a glioma patient whose treatment included an IDH1 peptide vaccine. These receptors were taken from a woman aged 50 to 65 with glioma.

The chain couples TRBV30 to TRBJ1-4; 9 nucleotides agree with TRBD1. CDR1 GTSNPN and CDR2 SVGIG come from the germline V gene (reference sequence). The CDR3 is made up of 14 amino acids. J was trimmed by 5 bases and V by 3 bases; bases with no gene match: 4. CDR3 protein: CAWRDRGANEKLFF. CDR3 sequence (DNA): TGTGCCTGGAGGGACAGGGGCGCAAATGAAAAACTGTTTTTT. The whole variable domain, remainder taken from reference TRBV30 and TRBJ1-4, is SQTIHQWPATLVQPVGSPLSLECTVEGTSNPNLYWYRQAAGRGLQLLFYSVGIGQISSEVPQNLSASRPQDRQFILSSKKLLLSDSGFYLCAWRDRGANEKLFFGSGTQLSVL.

This chain joins TRBV12-5 and TRBJ2-2, with no clear D. CDR1 LGHNT and CDR2 FRNRAP come from the germline V gene. The CDR3 loop spans 15 amino acids. The V end was cut by 0 bases, the J end by 2 bases, with 7 bases between. The CDR3 reads CASGLVLLNTGELFF. DNA of the CDR3: TGTGCTAGTGGTTTGGTACTACTAAACACCGGGGAGCTGTTTTTT.

The CDR3 loop is CASSLLGGLDEQYF. The CDR3 DNA reads TGTGCCAGCAGTTTATTGGGCGGACTGGACGAGCAGTACTTC. The chain combines TRBV27 with TRBJ2-7; TRBD2 might be the D (5 bases). The CDR3 loop spans 14 amino acids. V lost 1 base and J lost 5, with 12 bases in between. Germline lookup yields CDR1 MNHEY and CDR2 SMNVEV (reference sequence).

The chain employs TRBV5-4 and TRBJ2-7; 10 nucleotides align to TRBD2. Germline loops: CDR1 SGHNT, CDR2 YYREEE (reference sequence). V shed 4 bases, J shed 0 bases, and the junction held 10 bases outside the gene matches. The CDR3 extends over 17 amino acids. The CDR3 is CASSLLVAGGSSYEQYF. The CDR3 DNA reads TGTGCCAGCAGCCTTTTGGTAGCGGGAGGCAGCTCCTACGAGCAGTACTTC.

V gene TRBV5-8 combines with J gene TRBJ2-1; weak D call: TRBD1 (7 bases). CDR3 size: 15 residues. From germline, CDR1 is SGHTS and CDR2 YDEGEE. The V end lost 4 bases, the J end lost 2 bases, and 13 bases lay between the germline ends. CDR3 sequence (DNA): TGTGCCAGCAGCGCGGGACAGAGTACCTACAATGAGCAGTTCTTC. Residues: CASSAGQSTYNEQFF.

This clone is a singleton in its sample. The CDR3 DNA is TGTGCCAGCAGTGAAAGCACCCTCGGTGAGCAGTTCTTC. It codes for CASSESTLGEQFF. This chain links TRBV2 with TRBJ2-1, with unresolved D. Germline V lookup: CDR1 SNHLY, CDR2 FYNNEI. This CDR3 region has 13 residues. Trimming stripped 2 bases from V and 9 bases from J, with 11 bases between.

The chain carries TRBV7-9 and TRBJ1-6; no clear D. Germline V lookup: CDR1 SEHNR, CDR2 FQNEAQ (reference sequence). The V and J ends lost 4 bases and 8 bases respectively, with 12 bases between them. The CDR3 spans 14 residues. The CDR3 sequence is CASSSPTSYSPLHF. In DNA form, the CDR3 reads TGTGCCAGCAGCTCTCCGACCAGCTATTCACCCCTCCACTTT. The full variable domain, its missing parts supplied by reference TRBV7-9 and TRBJ1-6, is DTGVSQNPRHKITKRGQNVTFRCDPISEHNRLYWYRQTLGQGPEFLTYFQNEAQLEKSRLLSDRFSAERPKGSFSTLEIQRTEQGDSAMYLCASSSPTSYSPLHFGNGTRLTVT.

The J gene is TRBJ2-7, the V gene TRBV10-3; no reliable D call. The CDR3 is 11 residues long. Germline loops: CDR1 ENHRY, CDR2 SYGVKD. Trimming pared 3 bases from V and 6 bases from J, leaving 6 bases between. The CDR3 here is CAISDPPEQYF. CDR3 nucleotide sequence: TGTGCCATCAGTGATCCCCCCGAGCAGTACTTC.

This clone came up once. The chain links TRBV5-1 to TRBJ2-7, with 12 bases aligning to TRBD2. This CDR3 has 15 residues. With 0 bases clipped from V and 6 bases from J, the junction kept 4 bases outside the gene matches. The germline CDR1 and CDR2 sequences are SGHRS and YFSETQ. In DNA form, the CDR3 reads TGCGCCAGCAGCTTGGAACTAGCGGGAGGAGGCGAGCAGTACTTC. Residues: CASSLELAGGGEQYF.

The genes are TRBV11-2 and TRBJ2-6; D gene uncertain. Germline V gene lookup returns CDR1 SGHAT and CDR2 FQNNGV. The V and J ends lost 5 bases and 2 bases respectively, with 4 bases between them. CDR3 length equals 13 residues. CDR3 in amino acids: CASSPPGANVLTF. The CDR3 nucleotides are TGTGCCAGCAGCCCCCCTGGGGCCAACGTCCTGACTTTC.

V and J are TRBV7-3 and TRBJ2-3; TRBD1 might be the D (6 bases). Per the germline V gene, CDR1 is SGHTA and CDR2 is FQGTGA. V was pared by 4 bases and J by 5 bases, with 16 bases between. The CDR3 runs to 15 residues. The DNA for the CDR3 is TGTGCCAGCAGCTCTGCACGGACAGAGGTAGATACGCAGTATTTT. Translating it yields CASSSARTEVDTQYF.

The gene calls are TRBV30 and TRBJ2-3, with a possible D match to TRBD2 (5 bases). This CDR3 contains 14 residues. The germline V and J ends were trimmed by 5 bases and 2 bases, with 14 bases remaining between them. The V gene's germline CDR1 is GTSNPN and CDR2 SVGIG (reference sequence). The CDR3 bases are TGTGCCTGGGACCCGGGATTCTCCACAGATACGCAGTATTTT. This codes for CAWDPGFSTDTQYF.

This chain links TRBV2 with TRBJ2-1; TRBD2 agrees at 7 bases. The CDR3 consists of 15 residues. With 2 bases clipped from V and 3 bases from J, the junction kept 4 bases outside the gene matches. Germline V gene lookup returns CDR1 SNHLY and CDR2 FYNNEI. CDR3 sequence reads: CASSESLADYNEQFF. The CDR3 DNA follows: TGTGCCAGCAGTGAAAGTCTAGCGGACTACAATGAGCAGTTCTTC.

This sequence joins TRBV28 and TRBJ2-7, with 7 bases matching TRBD1. With 6 bases clipped from V and 2 bases from J, the junction kept 4 bases outside the gene matches. Germline CDR1 is MDHEN and CDR2 is SYDVKM. This CDR3 is built from 13 residues. CDR3 sequence: CASRGTATYEQYF. DNA of the CDR3: TGTGCCAGCAGAGGGACAGCTACCTACGAGCAGTACTTC.

This chain joins TRBV6-5 and TRBJ2-7, with 8 nucleotides matching TRBD2. Trimming removed 3 bases from V and 7 bases from J; junction bases left unmatched: 8. The CDR3 consists of 14 residues. Germline V gene data show CDR1 as MNHEY and CDR2 as SVGAGI. This CDR3 reads CASSYSSGAGEQYF. The CDR3 region has the DNA TGTGCCAGCAGTTATAGTAGCGGGGCAGGGGAGCAGTACTTC.

The chain combines TRBV10-1 with TRBJ2-1; 9 bases are shared with TRBD2. This CDR3 region has 15 residues. V trimming: 8 bases; J trimming: 6 bases; junction bases outside the gene matches: 11. Looked up from germline, CDR1 is WNHNN and CDR2 is SYGVQD (reference sequence). CDR3 in DNA: TGCGCCAGCCTTATCCTAGCGGGAAATTCCAATGAGCAGTTCTTC. Translating gives CASLILAGNSNEQFF.

The CDR3 spells CASSPGTGLSEQYF. In DNA, the CDR3 is TGCGCCAGCAGCCCCGGAACAGGGTTAAGCGAGCAGTACTTC. This chain uses TRBV4-1 with TRBJ2-7; possibly TRBD1 for D (6 bases). The V gene lost 4 bases and the J gene lost 6 bases, with 16 bases spanning the gap. Germline V CDR1 and CDR2: MGHRA, YSYEKL. The CDR3 spans 14 residues.

The chain links TRBV5-6 to TRBJ2-5; 8 bases align to TRBD1. The J call may not be correct, given that the DNA end is closer to TRBJ2-7. The CDR3 is 13 amino acids. Germline CDR1 and CDR2: SGHDT and YYEEEE. CDR3 nucleotides: TGTGCCAGCAGCCACAGGGACAGGTACGAGCAGTACTTC. Protein sequence: CASSHRDRYEQYF.

CDR3 loop: CASSRGSGRATEQFF. The CDR3 bases are TGTGCCAGCAGCCGTGGGAGCGGGAGGGCCACTGAGCAGTTCTTC. The gene calls are TRBV27 and TRBJ2-1; 10 nucleotides match TRBD2. The junction had 11 bases not matched to a gene; V was cut back by 6 bases and J by 9 bases. The CDR3 extends over 15 amino acids. Germline CDR1 and CDR2: MNHEY and SMNVEV (reference sequence).

The rearrangement uses TRBV28 and TRBJ1-6; a weak D match, TRBD1 (5 bases). CDR1 and CDR2 (germline): MDHEN, SYDVKM. The CDR3 spans 14 residues. V lost 9 bases and J 6 bases, leaving 15 bases between the germline ends. Here the CDR3 reads CASRPRELNSPLHF. CDR3 bases: TGTGCCAGTCGCCCCAGGGAACTTAATTCACCCCTCCACTTT.

J is TRBJ2-7 and V is TRBV10-3; D tentatively fits TRBD1 or TRBD2 (5 bases each). The CDR3 is 13 amino acids. With 2 bases removed from V and 9 bases from J, the gap between germline ends came to 14 bases. The germline V gene has CDR1 ENHRY and CDR2 SYGVKD. The CDR3 sequence: CAISEPGHRAQYF. The CDR3, as DNA: TGTGCCATCAGTGAGCCGGGGCACCGAGCGCAGTACTTC.

In this sample, this clone turned up a few times. In DNA, the CDR3 is TGTGCCAGCAGTTTCCGGGGAGGGGTCGACACCTTC. This gives the protein CASSFRGGVDTF. The V gene is TRBV6-5, the J gene TRBJ1-2; D possibly corresponds to TRBD1 (5 bases). The CDR3 runs to 12 residues. The ends were cut back, 4 bases at V and 12 bases at J, with 15 bases in the middle. Germline V gene lookup returns CDR1 MNHEY and CDR2 SVGAGI.

This chain uses TRBV2 with TRBJ1-6, with 7 positions matching TRBD1. The V segment lost 3 bases and the J segment 0 bases; nucleotides outside the gene matches: 8. Germline assignment: CDR1 SNHLY and CDR2 FYNNEI. This CDR3 has 18 amino acids. The CDR3 region is CASSEGTVEASYNSPLHF. CDR3 DNA sequence: TGTGCCAGCAGTGAGGGGACAGTGGAGGCCTCCTATAATTCACCCCTCCACTTT.

The chain uses TRBV5-1 and TRBJ2-7; D gene uncertain. Germline assignment: CDR1 SGHRS and CDR2 YFSETQ. With 2 bases removed from V and 0 bases from J, the gap between germline ends came to 6 bases. The CDR3 runs to 13 residues. This chain's CDR3 is CASSFGSSYEQYF. CDR3 sequence (DNA): TGCGCCAGCAGCTTCGGATCCTCCTACGAGCAGTACTTC.

The rearrangement joins TRBV4-1 to TRBJ1-5; D not certain. V lost 0 bases to trimming and J lost 1 base, with 7 bases between them. The CDR3 is 15 amino acids. The germline CDR1 and CDR2 sequences are MGHRA and YSYEKL. The CDR3 DNA reads as TGCGCCAGCAGCCAAGAGGGCTCGAGCAATCAGCCCCAGCATTTT. It is translated as CASSQEGSSNQPQHF.

This rearrangement joins TRBV7-3 to TRBJ2-5; no firm D call. The germline V and J ends were trimmed by 1 base and 3 bases, with 6 bases remaining between them. Germline CDR1 and CDR2: SGHTA and FQGTGA. CDR3 length equals 13 residues. CDR3 protein: CASSLMVEETQYF. The CDR3 DNA reads TGTGCCAGCAGCTTAATGGTGGAAGAGACCCAGTACTTC.